What follows are 17 T cell receptor beta chains derived from one specimen sequenced in a study of CD8+ T cells in alopecia areata. Extraction of RNA preceded its reverse transcription into cDNA, which served as the sequencing template. Sequenced by immunoSEQ multiplex PCR; TCRdb stores in-frame clones only, minus some. This table has more than 140,000 clones, around 83% appearing once. Treatment in this sample: oral pan-JAK inhibitor, 5-10 mg twice daily. The sample here was CD8+ T cells sorted from blood, taken at week 4, from a patient treated with tofacitinib. The origin of the receptors is a human donor with alopecia areata.

The genes are TRBV12-5 and TRBJ2-2; no clear D. The V gene lost 3 bases and the J gene lost 8 bases, with 4 bases spanning the gap. Germline V gene sequence: CDR1 LGHNT, CDR2 FRNRAP. The length of the CDR3 is 11 residues. The DNA for the CDR3 is TGTGCTAGTGGTTTTAAGGGGGAGCTGTTTTTT. It is translated as CASGFKGELFF.

This clone was observed once. The chain employs TRBV29-1 and TRBJ2-7, with 10 nucleotides matching TRBD2. The germline V gene has CDR1 SQVTM and CDR2 ANQGSEA. This CDR3 comprises 14 residues. V was clipped by 4 bases and J by 0 bases; unmatched bases: 3. This CDR3 is CSVGAGGISYEQYF. In DNA, the CDR3 is TGCAGCGTTGGAGCGGGAGGGATCTCCTACGAGCAGTACTTC.

This sequence joins TRBV27 and TRBJ2-1; 8 bases agree with TRBD2. V shed 4 bases and J 8 bases; nucleotides not matched to a gene: 7. The CDR3 loop spans 14 amino acids. CDR1 MNHEY and CDR2 SMNVEV come from the germline V gene (reference sequence). The CDR3 coding sequence is TGTGCCAGCAGTTCAGGACTAGCTCTCGATGAGCAGTTCTTC. Protein: CASSSGLALDEQFF.

The chain joins TRBV29-1 to TRBJ1-3; 9 bases are a match to TRBD1. CDR1 is SQVTM and CDR2 is ANQGSEA in the germline V gene. V lost 2 bases, J lost 4 bases, and 18 bases stayed unmatched. This CDR3 contains 19 residues. The CDR3, as DNA: TGCAGCGTTGAACGATATAGAGGACAGGGGCGCTCGGGGGGAAACACCATATATTTT. This gives the protein CSVERYRGQGRSGGNTIYF. The variable domain in full, with the rest retrieved from reference TRBV29-1 and TRBJ1-3, is SAVISQKPSRDICQRGTSLTIQCQVDSQVTMMFWYRQQPGQSLTLIATANQGSEATYESGFVIDKFPISRPNLTFSTLTVSNMSPEDSSIYLCSVERYRGQGRSGGNTIYFGEGSWLTVV.

The chain couples TRBV4-1 to TRBJ1-4; the D gene is possibly TRBD1 (6 bases). V was cut by 4 bases and J by 4 bases, with 10 bases left in between. This CDR3 region has 14 residues. Per germline, CDR1 MGHRA and CDR2 YSYEKL. For the CDR3, the DNA is TGCGCCAGCAGCCCCCAGGGGTTTAATGAAAAACTGTTTTTT. Amino acids: CASSPQGFNEKLFF.

The rearrangement uses TRBV29-1 and TRBJ2-1; 8 positions match TRBD2. This CDR3 comprises 15 residues. Germline loops: CDR1 SQVTM, CDR2 ANQGSEA. Trimming took 3 bases from V and 10 from J; bases not matched to a gene: 14. The CDR3 loop reads CSVEAAGGYQTEQFF. The DNA for the CDR3 is TGCAGCGTTGAGGCGGCGGGAGGCTACCAAACGGAGCAGTTCTTC.

For this clone: The sample has other DNA sequences that encode this CDR3 too. The chain is built from TRBV27 and TRBJ1-5, with no clear D. Per the germline V gene, CDR1 is MNHEY and CDR2 is SMNVEV (reference sequence). The V end lost 3 bases, the J end lost 3 bases, and 9 bases lay between the germline ends. The CDR3 runs 14 residues. In DNA, the CDR3 is TGTGCCAGCAGTTTCGGCAGCTCCAATCAGCCCCAGCATTTT. Translation gives CASSFGSSNQPQHF.

The table lists this clone with a few counts. The chain joins TRBV29-1 to TRBJ1-1; 10 bases are a match to TRBD1. The J segment lost 6 bases and the V segment lost 6 bases, leaving 7 bases of the junction unmatched. Germline V gene data show CDR1 as SQVTM and CDR2 as ANQGSEA. This CDR3 has 13 amino acids. The CDR3: CSVADRGGAEAFF. The CDR3 DNA reads as TGCAGCGTGGCGGACAGGGGGGGAGCTGAAGCTTTCTTT.

On this clone itself: The sample holds other DNA sequences that translate to the same CDR3. The chain couples TRBV7-3 to TRBJ2-3; the D is unclear. The CDR3 totals 12 residues. The V end was cut by 0 bases, the J end by 6 bases, with 4 bases between. Germline V gene lookup returns CDR1 SGHTA and CDR2 FQGTGA. CDR3 nucleotides: TGTGCCAGCAGCTTAACCGGCGATACGCAGTATTTT. Amino acids: CASSLTGDTQYF. Supplemented by reference TRBV7-3 and TRBJ2-3, the full variable domain reads GAGVSQTPSNKVTEKGKYVELRCDPISGHTALYWYRQSLGQGPEFLIYFQGTGAADDSGLPNDRFFAVRPEGSVSTLKIQRTERGDSAVYLCASSLTGDTQYFGPGTRLTVL.

The chain couples TRBV9 to TRBJ2-3; TRBD2 matches 10 bases. The CDR3 is 15 residues long. Looked up from germline, CDR1 is SGDLS and CDR2 is YYNGEE. V trimming: 5 bases; J trimming: 0 bases; junction bases outside the gene matches: 3. The CDR3 loop reads CASSPLAGSTDTQYF. The CDR3 coding sequence is TGTGCCAGCAGTCCACTAGCGGGGAGCACAGATACGCAGTATTTT.

Written as DNA, the CDR3 is TGTGCCAGCAGCAGAACAGGGACAGATACGCAGTATTTT. Its protein product is CASSRTGTDTQYF. The chain recombines TRBV9 with TRBJ2-3; possibly TRBD1 for D (6 bases). Trimming stripped 4 bases from V and 3 bases from J, with 9 bases between. The germline gives CDR1 SGDLS, CDR2 YYNGEE. This CDR3 comprises 13 residues.

The chain recombines TRBV4-1 with TRBJ2-7; maybe TRBD1 (5 bases). The CDR3 length is 15 residues. Trimming cost V 1 base and J 1 base, with 11 bases left between them. CDR1 and CDR2 (germline): MGHRA, YSYEKL. The chain's CDR3 is CASSQVGRASYEQYF. CDR3 DNA sequence: TGCGCCAGCAGCCAAGTTGGCAGGGCTTCCTACGAGCAGTACTTC.

The table lists this clone with a count of one. This rearrangement joins TRBV13 to TRBJ2-1, with 11 bases lining up with TRBD1. The CDR3 is 16 residues long. In germline, CDR1 is PRHDT, CDR2 FYEKMQ (reference sequence). The V segment lost 5 bases and the J segment 8 bases; nucleotides outside the gene matches: 11. Here the CDR3 DNA reads TGTGCCAGCAGCCTAACCCCGGGACAGGGGGTCGATGAGCAGTTCTTC. Protein product: CASSLTPGQGVDEQFF.

The chain has TRBV29-1 and TRBJ2-3; D not certain. Deletions cut 0 bases from V and 2 bases from J, with 9 bases between. The CDR3 covers 14 residues. Germline V gives CDR1 SQVTM, CDR2 ANQGSEA. The CDR3, as DNA: TGCAGCGTTGAAGAACAAAGCGACACAGATACGCAGTATTTT. Translation gives CSVEEQSDTDTQYF.

The genes are TRBV29-1 and TRBJ2-1; 7 positions match TRBD1. V was pared by 8 bases and J by 5 bases, with 6 bases of the junction left unmatched. There are 12 residues in the CDR3. CDR1 and CDR2 from the germline V gene are SQVTM and ANQGSEA. The CDR3 DNA is TGCAGCTCCGACAGGGACAACAATGAGCAGTTCTTC. Its translation is CSSDRDNNEQFF.

The chain carries TRBV29-1 and TRBJ2-2; 8 bases line up with TRBD2. In germline, CDR1 is SQVTM, CDR2 ANQGSEA. The CDR3 runs 13 residues. J gave up 3 bases and V 4 bases, and 1 base lay outside the gene matches. The CDR3 DNA sequence: TGCAGCGTTGGAGCGGGAGACACCGGGGAGCTGTTTTTT. Its translation is CSVGAGDTGELFF.

V and J are TRBV5-6 and TRBJ2-6; no firm D call. Between the trimmed V and J ends, which lost 2 bases and 2 bases, there was a span of 14 bases. CDR1 is SGHDT and CDR2 is YYEEEE in the germline V gene. The CDR3 contains 17 residues. CDR3 in amino acids: CASSLTLRGTGANVLTF. The CDR3 region has the DNA TGTGCCAGCAGCTTAACTCTACGTGGAACTGGGGCCAACGTCCTGACTTTC. Drawing the rest from reference TRBV5-6 and TRBJ2-6, the complete variable domain is DAGVTQSPTHLIKTRGQQVTLRCSPKSGHDTVSWYQQALGQGPQFIFQYYEEEERQRGNFPDRFSGHQFPNYSSELNVNALLLGDSALYLCASSLTLRGTGANVLTFGAGSRLTVL.